The 7 T cell receptor beta chains listed next were all sequenced from one sample in a study of response to subunit inactivated influenza vaccine. TCRdb called the RT-PCR reads again in MiXCR, with one record for every CDR3 protein. This table holds about 700,000 distinct CDR3 sequences, approximately 13% found once. The source was PBMCs from blood, collected roughly 15 days before vaccination. These receptors came from a man aged 45 to 65 who received an inactivated influenza vaccine.

There are many counts of this clonotype. The chain joins TRBV6-4 to TRBJ1-6, with D uncertain. The CDR3 has 13 residues. Germline V gene lookup returns CDR1 MRHNA and CDR2 SNTAGT. V shed 2 bases and J shed 4 bases, with 3 bases lying between them. The CDR3 DNA follows: TGTGCCAGCAGTGACAATTATAATTCACCCCTCCACTTT. Translation: CASSDNYNSPLHF.

The chain has TRBV24-1 and TRBJ2-3; 14 positions agree with TRBD2. With V trimmed by 9 bases and J by 4 bases, 8 bases remained unmatched. There are 16 residues in the CDR3. Germline lookup yields CDR1 KGHDR and CDR2 SFDVKD. CDR3 loop: CATRAGTSGSADTQYF. CDR3 DNA sequence: TGTGCCACCCGCGCAGGGACTAGCGGGAGTGCAGATACGCAGTATTTT.

The sample holds a few counts of this clonotype. This rearrangement joins TRBV11-1 to TRBJ2-7; TRBD1 is a possible D gene (7 bases). The V and J ends lost 5 bases and 2 bases respectively, with 16 bases between them. The CDR3 has 15 residues. CDR1 and CDR2 from the germline V gene are SGHAT and FQDESV (reference sequence). CDR3 sequence reads: CASSIGGTATYEQYF. DNA for the CDR3: TGTGCCAGCAGCATAGGCGGGACAGCAACCTACGAGCAGTACTTC.

The gene calls are TRBV7-6 and TRBJ1-4; D is perhaps TRBD1 (5 bases). Germline V gene data show CDR1 as SGHVS and CDR2 as FNYEAQ. With 2 bases removed from V and 2 bases from J, the gap between germline ends came to 12 bases. There are 16 residues in the CDR3. CDR3 bases: TGTGCCAGCAGCTTAAACAGTCGGGGCACTAATGAAAAACTGTTTTTT. Its protein product is CASSLNSRGTNEKLFF.

This clonotype was counted at least ten times. The CDR3 spells CASSYSMRYKGGSYEQYF. The CDR3 DNA reads as TGTGCCAGCAGTTACTCGATGCGGTACAAAGGCGGCTCCTACGAGCAGTACTTC. This chain uses TRBV6-6 with TRBJ2-7; no firm D call. The CDR3 runs 18 residues. Germline values: CDR1 MNHNY, CDR2 SVGAGI (reference sequence). V lost 0 bases and J lost 0, with 18 bases in between.

This clonotype was recorded many times. The V and J genes are TRBV7-8 and TRBJ2-1; 8 positions match TRBD2. V shed 5 bases, J shed 6 bases, and the junction held 18 bases outside the gene matches. The CDR3 runs 18 residues. Germline CDR1 and CDR2: SGHVS and FQNEAQ. CDR3 DNA: TGTGCCAGCAGCCCCACGGGGTCGTCCGGGAGGGCCCTCAATGAGCAGTTCTTC. As protein: CASSPTGSSGRALNEQFF.

The chain carries TRBV29-1 and TRBJ2-1; 12 bases match TRBD2. Germline CDR1 is SQVTM and CDR2 is ANQGSEA. This CDR3 spans 13 amino acids. The J segment lost 9 bases and the V segment lost 7 bases, leaving 7 bases of the junction unmatched. CDR3 amino acids: CSGGGLAGFEQFF. CDR3 in DNA: TGCAGCGGCGGCGGACTAGCGGGATTTGAGCAGTTCTTC.